This T cell receptor (beta chain) was identified during a study of blood T cells in healthy people across ages. Study-wide points: Samples with more naive T cells showed higher observed beta diversity. When set beside aged donors, long-lived donors presented more naive CD4+ cells and higher diversity.

Primers used in a second PCR of about 6 to 12 cycles were a sample-barcoded 5' primer and a J-beta primer mix. Each cDNA molecule was tagged by a template-switch adaptor with 12 random nucleotides. TCRdb fed the 5' RACE reads into MiXCR, producing one record per CDR3 protein. The profile shows about 680,000 distinct CDR3 sequences, about 52% of them singletons. Ten milliliters of peripheral blood were drawn from each donor. In the case of this clonotype: Its antigen remains unidentified.

CDR1 is SNHLY, CDR2 FYNNEI, per germline. The CDR3 extends over 15 amino acids. Deletions cut 1 base from V and 3 bases from J, with 9 bases between. The TCR comes from a woman in her fifties or sixties in good health. V usage is TRBV2 and J usage is TRBJ2-2, with D uncertain. The sample comprised blood. The CDR3 sequence is CASSEVGPDTGELFF. The CDR3, as DNA: TGTGCCAGCAGTGAAGTGGGCCCGGACACCGGGGAGCTGTTTTTT.